The T cell receptor beta chain described here comes from a study of blood T cell repertoires in COVID-19. Across the study: Sources were T cells, B-cell-depleted T cells, or PBMCs; the material itself was cDNA or gDNA.

TCRdb's table, derived via immunoSEQ multiplex PCR, lists solely in-frame clones and lacks some. The repertoire has fewer than 140,000 clones, 60% to 80% of them found once; the top ten carry about 0.85%. The source material was peripheral blood. This receptor was obtained from a human donor with acute or convalescent COVID-19. The donor label of this sample is uncertain.

CDR3 protein: CSVETGDYEQYF. The CDR3 nucleotides are TGCAGCGTTGAGACAGGGGACTACGAGCAGTACTTC. The chain couples TRBV29-1 to TRBJ2-7; 8 bases map to TRBD1. This CDR3 spans 12 amino acids. The germline V gene encodes CDR1 SQVTM and CDR2 ANQGSEA. The trim removed 3 bases at V and 3 bases at J, leaving 1 base unmatched.